This T cell receptor (beta chain) was obtained from a study of cytomegalovirus exposure and HLA in healthy donors. PCR primers comprised 60 Vbeta and 13 Jbeta primers. TCRdb's copy holds only in-frame clones and misses some; the assay was immunoSEQ multiplex PCR. The sample lists 100,000 to 150,000 clones, 78% occurring once. CDR3 length: 15 residues. Trimming cost V 0 bases and J 7 bases; bases outside gene matches: 4. Germline CDR1 is LGHNA and CDR2 is YSLEER. The gene calls are TRBV4-3 and TRBJ1-4; 8 nucleotides match TRBD1. The specimen was PBMCs. The source is a middle-aged man in good health and CMV-seronegative. The CDR3 sequence is CASSQDPGGGEKLFF. CDR3 sequence (DNA): TGCGCCAGCAGCCAAGATCCAGGGGGCGGTGAAAAACTGTTTTTT.